The present entry profiles one T cell receptor (beta chain) with its context. The antigen is undetermined. The data were taken from a study of blood T cells in healthy people across ages. Overall study results and limits: PBMCs left unsorted prevented a conclusive naive versus antigen-experienced comparison.

Primers used in a second PCR of about 7 to 12 cycles were a sample-barcoded 5' primer and a J-beta primer mix. TCRdb called the 5' RACE reads again in MiXCR, with one record for every CDR3 protein. The table records roughly 800,000 distinct CDR3 sequences, approximately 25% of them present only once. Germline CDR1 and CDR2: SGHTA and FQGNSA. The trim removed 1 base at V and 10 bases at J, leaving 10 bases unmatched. This CDR3 contains 15 residues. These data were also filed under a second study, of T cells of mothers and their children.

The sequence was obtained from a boy younger than 18 in good health. Material: blood. The gene calls are TRBV7-2 and TRBJ2-3; 8 bases are a match to TRBD2. The CDR3 is CASSLDFGGGPPQYF. The DNA of the CDR3 is TGTGCCAGCAGCTTAGACTTCGGCGGGGGGCCCCCGCAGTATTTT.